Sequencing of this T cell receptor (beta chain) was carried out in a study of response to subunit inactivated influenza vaccine. Per the germline V gene, CDR1 is SEHNR and CDR2 is FQNEAQ (reference sequence). The ends lost 5 bases at V and 6 bases at J; junction bases unmatched: 4. The CDR3 has 14 amino acids. Each CDR3 protein gets one entry after TCRdb re-called the RT-PCR reads with MiXCR. Of approximately 730,000 distinct CDR3 sequences in the sample, around 14% are singletons; the top ten hold 6.5% to 8.5%. Overall study results and limits: The authors proposed limited new T cell recruitment per seasonal influenza vaccination.

This clonotype was picked up a small number of times. Its antigen remains unknown. The receptor was isolated from a man in his fifties or sixties who received an inactivated influenza vaccine. The sample was PBMCs from blood, taken less than 15 days before vaccination. This chain uses TRBV7-9 with TRBJ2-7; 13 bases align to TRBD2. The CDR3 loop is CASSRGLAGAEQYF. CDR3 DNA sequence: TGTGCCAGCAGCCGAGGACTAGCGGGAGCCGAGCAGTACTTC.